This TCR beta chain was sequenced during a study of blood T cell repertoires in COVID-19. As for the study in general: Samples representing acute and convalescent COVID-19 were sourced from the United States, Italy and Spain. Sources were T cells, B-cell-depleted T cells, or PBMCs; the material itself was cDNA or gDNA.

The CDR3 has 14 residues. Losses at the gene ends were 0 bases for V and 9 bases for J; bases not matched to a gene: 6. The germline CDR1 and CDR2 sequences are SGHDT and YYEEEE. As originally analysed: Cell counts per sample came from amplifying reference gene primers. The table came from immunoSEQ multiplex PCR; TCRdb's copy has only in-frame clones and leaves some out. The DNA was the basis for D and trimming; V, J and clone size are from that table. Of 200,000 to 300,000 clones in the sample, approximately 86% were seen once. The source material was peripheral blood. The chain employs TRBV5-6 and TRBJ2-1; 7 bases align to TRBD2. The sequence came from a man aged 25-45 years with active or convalescent COVID-19. CDR3 coding DNA: TGTGCCAGCAGCTTGGACGGGGGGTCCCCTGAGCAGTTCTTC. Translated, it gives CASSLDGGSPEQFF.